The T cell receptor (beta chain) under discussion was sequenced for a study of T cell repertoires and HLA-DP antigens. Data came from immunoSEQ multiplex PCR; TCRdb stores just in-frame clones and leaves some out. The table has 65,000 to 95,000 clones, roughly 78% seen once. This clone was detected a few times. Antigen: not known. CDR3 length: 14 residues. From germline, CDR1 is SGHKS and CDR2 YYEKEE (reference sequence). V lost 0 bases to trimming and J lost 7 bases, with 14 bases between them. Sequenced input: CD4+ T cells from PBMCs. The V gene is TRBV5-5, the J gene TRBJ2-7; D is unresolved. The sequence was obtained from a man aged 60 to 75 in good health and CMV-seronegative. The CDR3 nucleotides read TGTGCCAGCAGCTTGGCCCCCCCCGGGCTTGAGCAGTACTTC. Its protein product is CASSLAPPGLEQYF.